This is a list of T cell receptor beta chains from one sample in a study of blood T cells in healthy people across ages. TCRdb independently ran MiXCR on the 5' RACE reads; one entry per CDR3 protein. The sample consists of roughly 800,000 distinct CDR3 sequences, over 45% of them appearing once. The sequenced sample consisted of blood. The receptors originated from a man aged 30 to 39 in good health. The CDR3 runs from the conserved cysteine through the conserved F or W. The D gene is left open where the match is weak. The size field is filled for only some rows; it gives once, few, many or a size class.

clone size,J gene,V gene,D gene,CDR3 DNA,CDR3 protein
many,TRBJ1-2,TRBV5-1,-,TGCGCCAGCAGCCGAGATCTCGGTAGTGGCTACACCTTC,CASSRDLGSGYTF
-,TRBJ2-5,TRBV5-1,TRBD1,TGCGCCAGCAGCTTGATGGACAGGGATCAAGAGACCCAGTACTTC,CASSLMDRDQETQYF
few,TRBJ2-5,TRBV12-3/TRBV12-4,-,TGTGCCAGCACAAGCACTTACCAAGAGACCCAGTACTTC,CASTSTYQETQYF
-,TRBJ1-1,TRBV5-5,-,TGTGCCAGCAGCTCGACCCGGGTGGGGACGGGGGCTGAAGCTTTCTTT,CASSSTRVGTGAEAFF
few,TRBJ2-1,TRBV15,TRBD2,TGTGCCACCAGCGTAAGCGGGAGTACCCTCAATGAGCAGTTCTTC,CATSVSGSTLNEQFF
few,TRBJ2-4,TRBV7-2,TRBD2,TGTGCCAGCAGCGCCTCAGGGGTAGCGGGAGGTGGGAGGCACATTCAGTACTTC,CASSASGVAGGGRHIQYF
-,TRBJ1-2,TRBV3-1,-,TGTGCCAGTAAAGAGTCCGCTGCGGAGGGCTACACCTTC,CASKESAAEGYTF
-,TRBJ2-1,TRBV4-3,TRBD2,TGCGCCAGCAGCCAAGATCGCGGGACTAGCGGGGGGGGTGAGCAGTTCTTC,CASSQDRGTSGGGEQFF
-,TRBJ2-7,TRBV10-3,TRBD2,TGTGCCATCACGGGGGGGCTCTACAATGAGCAGTACTTC,CAITGGLYNEQYF
-,TRBJ2-1,TRBV5-1,TRBD2,TGCGCCAGCAGCCAGGGAGGGTACTCTTCCTACAATGAGCAGTTCTTC,CASSQGGYSSYNEQFF
-,TRBJ2-5,TRBV20-1,TRBD2,TGCAGTGTCGAACTAGCGGGAGAGGACCAAGAGACCCAGTACTTC,CSVELAGEDQETQYF
few,TRBJ2-7,TRBV29-1,TRBD1,TGCAGCGTTGAAGGGGTTGTTGGGACAGACGCCTACGAGCAGTACTTC,CSVEGVVGTDAYEQYF
-,TRBJ2-5,TRBV5-1,-,TGCGCCAGCAGGTCCCATGAGACCCAGTACTTC,CASRSHETQYF
few,TRBJ1-2,TRBV12-3/TRBV12-4,-,TGTGCCAGCAGTTTACGCAGGACGACGGCTGGCTACACCTTC,CASSLRRTTAGYTF
once,TRBJ2-7,TRBV5-5,-,TGTGCCAGCAGCTCGGTGACAGACTACGAGCAGTACTTC,CASSSVTDYEQYF
-,TRBJ2-1,TRBV6-5,-,TGTGCCAGCAGGTCACTACCAGCGGTTTACAATGAGCAGTTCTTC,CASRSLPAVYNEQFF
-,TRBJ2-1,TRBV18,TRBD2,TGTGCCAGCTCACCCGGGAGGGAGGCCTGGGGGTCCTACAATGAGCAGTTCTTC,CASSPGREAWGSYNEQFF
-,TRBJ2-5,TRBV6-6,TRBD2,TGTGCCAGCAGACTAGCGGGGACCCGGGGGGAGACCCAGTACTTC,CASRLAGTRGETQYF
-,TRBJ1-1,TRBV10-2,-,TGCGCCAGCAGGGAACAAGGGATGAACACTGAAGCTTTCTTT,CASREQGMNTEAFF
few,TRBJ1-6,TRBV20-1,-,TGCAGTGCTCCGGGACTGGATAATTCACCCCTCCACTTT,CSAPGLDNSPLHF
few,TRBJ2-3,TRBV6-2/TRBV6-3,-,TGTGCCAGCAGCCTGACAGTCACCACAGATACGCAGTATTTT,CASSLTVTTDTQYF
few,TRBJ2-1,TRBV7-6,-,TGTGCCAGCAGCTTAGTTCCAAGCTCCTACAATGAGCAGTTCTTC,CASSLVPSSYNEQFF
-,TRBJ1-1,TRBV29-1,-,TGCAGCGTTGAAGGTTTGTACAGTGAGAACACTGAAGCTTTCTTT,CSVEGLYSENTEAFF
-,TRBJ1-2,TRBV30,-,TGTGCCTGGAGTGTATCCCTAGAGGGCTACACCTTC,CAWSVSLEGYTF
few,TRBJ2-6,TRBV13,-,TGTGCCAGCAGCTTAGAGGTCTCTGGGGCCAACGTCCTGACTTTC,CASSLEVSGANVLTF
-,TRBJ2-3,TRBV20-1,TRBD2,TGCAGTGCTAGATTTGCGGGAGGACGCACAGATACGCAGTATTTT,CSARFAGGRTDTQYF
-,TRBJ2-1,TRBV7-9,-,TGTGCCAGCAGCTTAGTAACAGGGAGCAATGAGCAGTTCTTC,CASSLVTGSNEQFF
-,TRBJ2-5,TRBV6-2/TRBV6-3,-,TGTGCCAGCAGTTACTATCAAGAGACCCAGTACTTC,CASSYYQETQYF
-,TRBJ1-1,TRBV20-1,-,TGCAGTGCCAACCCGATTACTGAAGCTTTCTTT,CSANPITEAFF
-,TRBJ2-3,TRBV10-3,-,TGTGCCATCAGTGAGACCACAACAGGCACAGATACGCAGTATTTT,CAISETTTGTDTQYF
-,TRBJ2-7,TRBV27,-,TGTGCCAGCAGGCAAACAATCTACGAGCAGTACTTC,CASRQTIYEQYF
few,TRBJ2-3,TRBV12-3/TRBV12-4,-,TGTGCCAGCAGTTTTACCGGGACGATCACAGATACGCAGTATTTT,CASSFTGTITDTQYF
-,TRBJ2-5,TRBV7-2,TRBD1,TGTGCCAGCAGCCAACGGACAGGGGAGGGGACCCAGTACTTC,CASSQRTGEGTQYF
-,TRBJ1-6,TRBV7-9,-,TGTGCCAGCAGCTTAGCGAAGGGGGTTCCACCCCTCCACTTT,CASSLAKGVPPLHF
-,TRBJ2-2,TRBV7-2,TRBD2,TGTGCCAGCAGCTTAGGAATAGCGGGGGTGGTCTCGACCGGGGAGTTGTTTTTT,CASSLGIAGVVSTGELFF
-,TRBJ1-1,TRBV20-1,TRBD1,TGCAGTGCTAGAGACCCTGGGACAGCTGAAGCTTTCTTT,CSARDPGTAEAFF
few,TRBJ2-3,TRBV7-2,-,TGTGCCAGCAGCTTAGGGGGGGCTGGGGGCACAGATACGCAGTATTTT,CASSLGGAGGTDTQYF
-,TRBJ1-2,TRBV9,-,TGTGCCAGCAAGACCCGGGGTTATGGCTACACCTTC,CASKTRGYGYTF
-,TRBJ2-7,TRBV5-1,-,TGCGCCAGCAGCACCCGGGGCGAAGAGCAGTACTTC,CASSTRGEEQYF
few,TRBJ1-1,TRBV7-2,-,TGTGCCAGCAGCTTAGTTGCGGAGAACACTGAAGCTTTCTTT,CASSLVAENTEAFF
-,TRBJ2-7,TRBV7-2,-,TGTGCCAGCAGCTTAGTAGGGGGTGGACGAGCGGGCTCCTACGAGCAGTACTTC,CASSLVGGGRAGSYEQYF
-,TRBJ2-2,TRBV6-6,TRBD2,TGTGCCACCGGGAGGGCCGACACCGGGGAGCTGTTTTTT,CATGRADTGELFF
-,TRBJ2-1,TRBV7-9,TRBD2,TGTGCCAGCCGCCCCACTAGCGGGAGAGGCTGGGAGCAGTTCTTC,CASRPTSGRGWEQFF
-,TRBJ2-7,TRBV27,-,TGTGCCAGCAGTCCGGGGTTTGGCTTTAGGGGTAGGGAGCAGTACTTC,CASSPGFGFRGREQYF
-,TRBJ1-5,TRBV29-1,-,TGCAGCGTTCAACAGGGAGGACAGCCCCAGCATTTT,CSVQQGGQPQHF
few,TRBJ2-5,TRBV7-7,TRBD1,TGTGCCAGCAGCTTGGGCAGGGGGAGTAAAGAGACCCAGTACTTC,CASSLGRGSKETQYF
once,TRBJ2-1,TRBV6-1,TRBD2,TGTGCCAGCAGTGAACCGACTAGCGGGAGACCCAATGAGCAGTTCTTC,CASSEPTSGRPNEQFF
few,TRBJ1-2,TRBV7-2,-,TGTGCCAGCAGCTTTAAGTATTTTGGCTACACCTTC,CASSFKYFGYTF
-,TRBJ2-1,TRBV5-6,-,TGTGCCAGTTTCTCCTACAATGAGCAGTTCTTC,CASFSYNEQFF
-,TRBJ2-1,TRBV4-2,TRBD2,TGTGCCAGCAGCCAAGGGGCGGGGGGCTACAATGAGCAGTTCTTC,CASSQGAGGYNEQFF
-,TRBJ1-1,TRBV9,-,TGTGCCAGCAGCGTAGATGAGGCTGGGCGAGCTTTCTTT,CASSVDEAGRAFF
-,TRBJ2-5,TRBV7-2,TRBD2,TGTGCCAGCAGCGTTGGGGAGGGGGAGACCCAGTACTTC,CASSVGEGETQYF
-,TRBJ2-3,TRBV20-1,-,TGCAGTGCGGCTGGGTCGGGGTACGGGGATACGCAGTATTTT,CSAAGSGYGDTQYF
-,TRBJ2-5,TRBV12-5,-,TGTGCTAGTGGGCGCAGGGAAGGAGAGACCCAGTACTTC,CASGRREGETQYF
-,TRBJ1-2,TRBV20-1,-,TGCAGTGCTATAGGGGATGGGGGCTACACCTTC,CSAIGDGGYTF
-,TRBJ2-5,TRBV29-1,-,TGCAGCGTTGGTGTGTTATCCCCAGAGACCCAGTACTTC,CSVGVLSPETQYF
-,TRBJ2-5,TRBV5-4,-,TGTGCCAGCAGCGACTTTCAGAAGACCCAGTACTTC,CASSDFQKTQYF
-,TRBJ2-5,TRBV6-6,-,TGTGCCAGCAGCCTGGGAAGGGGGCAGTACTTC,CASSLGRGQYF
few,TRBJ2-3,TRBV5-1,TRBD1,TGCGCCAGCAGCTTGCAGGGGGCGACACCAGATACGCAGTATTTT,CASSLQGATPDTQYF